These 18 T cell receptor beta chains share one sample of origin, sequenced in a study of shared clonotypes between healthy human individuals. Using immunoSEQ multiplex PCR, the repertoire was profiled, and TCRdb retains in-frame clones only, with some absent. The table lists 950,000 to 1,100,000 clones, approximately 80% of them singletons. Sequencing used memory CD4+ T cells from PBMCs. Subset noted: CD45RA-negative fraction. Source of these receptors: a man aged 18 to 29 in good health. Some clones in this sample may be carry-over from other donors' samples.

A single count supports this clone. The chain links TRBV6-5 to TRBJ1-1, with 8 bases lining up with TRBD1. Germline V gene data show CDR1 as MNHEY and CDR2 as SVGAGI. The CDR3 runs 14 residues. The CDR3 bases are TGTGGAACTAGACAGGGGATGGTGAACACTGAAGCTTTCTTT. Translating it yields CGTRQGMVNTEAFF.

The CDR3 protein is CASSLAGKQFF. In nucleotides, the CDR3 is TGTGCCAGCAGCTTAGCTGGGAAGCAGTTCTTC. This chain uses TRBV7-2 with TRBJ2-1; D unresolved. The CDR3 is 11 residues long. Trimming removed 0 bases at V and 11 bases at J, with 5 bases between. The germline CDR1 and CDR2 sequences are SGHTA and FQGNSA.

There are a few counts of this clone. V usage is TRBV6-4 and J usage is TRBJ1-2, with 8 bases fitting TRBD1. CDR1 and CDR2 from the germline V gene are MRHNA and SNTAGT. The J segment lost 8 bases and the V segment lost 8 bases, leaving 7 bases of the junction unmatched. The CDR3 runs 12 residues. The chain's CDR3 is CASRTTGAGYTF. CDR3 coding DNA: TGTGCCAGCCGCACGACAGGGGCCGGCTACACCTTC.

On this clone: Other DNA sequences from this sample encode an identical CDR3 as well. This chain links TRBV4-1 with TRBJ2-7; D unclear. CDR1 is MGHRA, CDR2 YSYEKL, per germline. This CDR3 comprises 13 residues. V lost 0 bases to trimming and J lost 3 bases, with 6 bases between them. The CDR3 DNA reads as TGCGCCAGCAGCCAAGAAGGGCTCTACGAGCAGTACTTC. Protein sequence: CASSQEGLYEQYF.

The rearrangement uses TRBV4-3 and TRBJ2-5; a weak D match, TRBD1 (5 bases). V was pared by 0 bases and J by 7 bases, with 15 bases between. This CDR3 is built from 15 residues. The germline gives CDR1 LGHNA, CDR2 YSLEER. CDR3: CASSQDLDSQRTQYF. The CDR3, as DNA: TGCGCCAGCAGCCAAGATCTTGACAGCCAGAGGACCCAGTACTTC.

This clone appeared a single time. V is TRBV2 and J is TRBJ2-7; D possibly corresponds to TRBD1 (5 bases). The ends were cut back, 5 bases at V and 9 bases at J, with 8 bases in the middle. This CDR3 spans 10 amino acids. Germline CDR1 SNHLY, CDR2 FYNNEI. CDR3 residues: CASSTGLQYF. CDR3 sequence (DNA): TGTGCCAGCAGTACAGGTTTGCAGTACTTC. The full variable domain, its missing parts supplied by reference TRBV2 and TRBJ2-7, is EPEVTQTPSHQVTQMGQEVILRCVPISNHLYFYWYRQILGQKVEFLVSFYNNEISEKSEIFDDQFSVERPDGSNFTLKIRSTKLEDSAMYFCASSTGLQYFGPGTRLTVT.

The V call is TRBV7-8, the J call TRBJ1-2; no definite D call. This CDR3 comprises 14 residues. Germline lookup yields CDR1 SGHVS and CDR2 FQNEAQ. The V end was cut by 1 base, the J end by 5 bases, with 11 bases between. The CDR3 DNA reads TGTGCCAGCAGCTTAGATTCGTCGGCTTATGGCTACACCTTC. Translated: CASSLDSSAYGYTF.

This chain uses TRBV28 with TRBJ1-1, with unresolved D. V was cut by 6 bases and J by 6 bases, with 17 bases left in between. Germline V lookup: CDR1 MDHEN, CDR2 SYDVKM. There are 14 residues in the CDR3. The CDR3 reads CASSLDPRRAEAFF. The CDR3 bases are TGTGCCAGCAGCTTAGACCCCCGGCGGGCTGAAGCTTTCTTT.

Only a few counts were recorded for this clone. Other DNA sequences from this sample encode an identical CDR3 as well. The rearrangement uses TRBV4-2 and TRBJ1-1; D not certain. Per germline, CDR1 LGHNA and CDR2 YNFKEQ. Trimming took off 2 bases at V and 2 bases at J, with 9 bases between the two ends. The CDR3 totals 14 residues. CDR3 nucleotide sequence: TGTGCCAGCAGCCAACAGCGAGGTAACACTGAAGCTTTCTTT. Translating it yields CASSQQRGNTEAFF.

The rearrangement joins TRBV30 to TRBJ1-1, with TRBD1 identical over 8 bases. The junction had 6 bases not matched to a gene; V was cut back by 2 bases and J by 1 base. The CDR3 totals 15 residues. The germline gives CDR1 GTSNPN, CDR2 SVGIG (reference sequence). CDR3 in amino acids: CAWSRLGQANTEAFF. The CDR3 DNA reads TGTGCCTGGAGTCGACTGGGACAGGCGAACACTGAAGCTTTCTTT.

The V and J genes are TRBV5-1 and TRBJ2-1, with a tentative D call TRBD1 (5 bases). V gave up 4 bases and J gave up 6 bases, with 14 bases separating them. Germline V gives CDR1 SGHRS, CDR2 YFSETQ. The CDR3 has 14 residues. The CDR3 nucleotides are TGCGCCAGCAGCGCAGGGTCCCAGGCCAATGAGCAGTTCTTC. This codes for CASSAGSQANEQFF.

The gene calls are TRBV11-3 and TRBJ2-2, with 7 bases lining up with TRBD1. Germline V gene sequence: CDR1 SGHNT, CDR2 YENEEA. The CDR3 is 14 amino acids. Unmatched junction bases numbered 6, after V lost 3 bases and J lost 8 bases. The CDR3 DNA follows: TGTGCCAGCAGCTTGGACGGACAGGCTGGGGAGCTGTTTTTT. The encoded protein is CASSLDGQAGELFF.

The chain is built from TRBV28 and TRBJ2-7, with D tentatively TRBD2 (5 bases). The germline gives CDR1 MDHEN, CDR2 SYDVKM. V was cut by 5 bases and J by 6 bases, with 14 bases left in between. The CDR3 totals 13 residues. CDR3 loop: CASSDGVLGEQYF. The DNA for the CDR3 is TGTGCCAGCAGTGACGGGGTGTTGGGCGAGCAGTACTTC.

This clone was observed a handful of times. The chain is built from TRBV7-8 and TRBJ2-5; 13 nucleotides agree with TRBD2. Germline loops: CDR1 SGHVS, CDR2 FQNEAQ. The CDR3 length is 17 residues. The J segment lost 3 bases and the V segment lost 6 bases, leaving 10 bases of the junction unmatched. The CDR3 here is CASSTSLTSGGKETQYF. Written as DNA, the CDR3 is TGTGCCAGCAGTACCTCGTTGACTAGCGGGGGGAAAGAGACCCAGTACTTC.

J is TRBJ2-5 and V is TRBV5-1, with D possibly matching TRBD2 (5 bases). This CDR3 spans 12 amino acids. The V gene lost 4 bases and the J gene lost 5 bases, with 9 bases spanning the gap. The germline V gene has CDR1 SGHRS and CDR2 YFSETQ. This CDR3 reads CASSASGETQYF. The CDR3 DNA sequence: TGCGCCAGCAGCGCGTCGGGGGAGACCCAGTACTTC.

This clone showed up just a few times. The chain couples TRBV28 to TRBJ1-2, with 9 bases lining up with TRBD1. Germline CDR1 reads MDHEN; CDR2 reads SYDVKM. V was clipped by 4 bases and J by 14 bases; unmatched bases: 5. This CDR3 contains 11 residues. CDR3 protein: CASSWGQGVTF. The CDR3 DNA reads as TGTGCCAGCAGTTGGGGACAGGGCGTTACCTTC.

V usage is TRBV2 and J usage is TRBJ2-6; TRBD1 agrees at 8 bases. CDR1 and CDR2 from the germline V gene are SNHLY and FYNNEI. With 6 bases clipped from V and 7 bases from J, the junction kept 5 bases outside the gene matches. This CDR3 region has 14 residues. CDR3 in amino acids: CASSGQGSANVLTF. The CDR3 DNA is TGTGCCAGCAGCGGACAGGGATCCGCCAACGTCCTGACTTTC.

The chain joins TRBV9 to TRBJ2-7; D is tentatively TRBD1 or TRBD2 (5 bases each). The germline V gene encodes CDR1 SGDLS and CDR2 YYNGEE. The CDR3 is made up of 15 amino acids. Trimming stripped 2 bases from V and 0 bases from J, with 12 bases between. CDR3 amino acids: CASSVGASSSYEQYF. CDR3 DNA: TGTGCCAGCAGCGTCGGGGCTAGTAGCTCCTACGAGCAGTACTTC.